This T cell receptor beta chain came from a study of spatial heterogeneity in lung cancer. Study context: The study consistently detected more beta-chain than alpha-chain sequences.

The CDR3 extends over 14 amino acids. Losses at the gene ends were 4 bases for V and 7 bases for J; bases not matched to a gene: 8. Time point: sample taken at primary tumor resection. Unsorted whole RNA from tumor, nontumor lung or frozen PBMC underwent sequencing. TCRdb redid the calling of the 5' RACE reads with MiXCR, one entry per CDR3 protein. Found here are 90,000 to 95,000 distinct CDR3 sequences, 9.5% to 15% of them singletons; the top ten hold more than 40%. J is TRBJ1-2 and V is TRBV12-3 or TRBV12-4; 8 bases match TRBD1. This material consisted of PBMCs, taken at surgery. The TCR originated in a male donor with early-stage non-small cell lung cancer. The CDR3 region has the DNA TGTGCCAGCAGTTCCCGGACAGGGCGGGGTGGCTACACCTTC. Its protein product is CASSSRTGRGGYTF.